Given below is one TCR beta chain in context. This clonotype was detected many times. The antigen it recognizes is unknown. The sample holds no much larger clone one base away, and base qualities are not on file. Libraries came from PCR. The sequencer was a NextSeq 500. Bulk TCR libraries were prepared as previously described, using TCR primers listed in Table S5. Total RNA was purified with the Qiagen AllPrep DNA/RNA kit. Before analysis, reads from multiple sequencing runs of one library were combined. In the original analysis: Reads were retained only if an exact TCR constant sequence was present, and the retained reads were trimmed to 150 nt and grouped according to their 12-nt molecular barcodes. Reads in each barcode group were sub-clustered using a 15% Levenshtein threshold, and a quality-weighted consensus sequence was built for each RNA molecule. Non-functional sequences were filtered out, along with any lower-count sequence sitting one edit away from another sequence. On the basis of fitting two negative binomial distributions, barcode sub-clusters with fewer than 20% of the maximum read count were discarded. The public sequencing data were trimmed at Q25 with fastp and processed into clonotypes with MiXCR by TCRdb, which kept only in-frame beta chains. Rows matching on CDR3 protein sequence are summarized as one entry with the most common DNA and genes. TCRdb, rather than the study authors, made the V and J calls. For this sample there are around 300,000 distinct CDR3 sequences; roughly 23% appear just once. The top ten constitute roughly 0.7% of the sample.

This specimen belongs to a study of molecular identifiers for immune sequencing clone quantification (dated by TCRdb to the late 2010s). Background on the whole study: For a replicate experiment, RNA from approximately 20,000 or 100,000 naive CD8 T cells was divided into five aliquots, and four of the five aliquots were sequenced. The study was a methods study using CD8 T cells to benchmark molecular-identifier clustering-based TCR repertoire sequencing (MIDCIRS) and TCR RNA copy counting.

The V end gives up 6 bases and the J end 5 bases, leaving 5 bases in the junction not matched to a gene. The germline V gene yields MNHEY for CDR1 and SVGEGT for CDR2. The CDR3 contains 14 residues, cysteine and phenylalanine counted. Left in the record is the CDR3 DNA by itself, 42 bases read in frame from the first base. The study at large found these results: Spiked-in Jurkat TCR RNA (10 copies' worth), which is not part of the donor repertoire, was contained in the naive libraries. Around 2.8 recovered TCR RNA copies per cell were obtained by modeling, versus roughly 10 by digital PCR, implying a capture efficiency of 25% to 30%. Spiked-in Jurkat TCR RNA equal to a single cell's worth was reported to be detectable even within one million naive CD8 T cells. In CMV-specific effector cells, clones with more than 20 RNA copies contained over 99% of molecules, whereas in naive cells such clones contained under 1% of molecules. The sizes of highly expanded clones could end up underestimated when identical TCR molecules share a barcode. When barcode sub-clustering was not used, chimeric consensus sequences inflated TCR diversity, with chimeras reaching as high as 47%.

Libraries of naive CD8 T cells were built from around 20,000 to 990,000 sorted cells, with 10%, 30% or 50% of the purified RNA used. Naive CD8 T cells were FACS-sorted as CD8+CD4-CCR7+CD45RA+ on a BD FACSAria II into RLT Plus buffer. To test detection sensitivity, Jurkat RNA equivalent to roughly nine TCR copies was spiked into samples of roughly 20,000-1,000,000 naive CD8 T cells. CD8 T cells were enriched using RosetteSep CD8+ T Cell Enrichment Cocktail and Ficoll-Paque, and the enriched cells then underwent ACK red cell lysis. Material for sequencing was naive CD8+ T cells from blood, with Jurkat cell RNA spiked in. Sample cell subset or site, as interpreted from the label and publication: FACS-sorted CD8+CD4-CCR7+CD45RA+ naive T cells. The receptor's source is a human donor in good health. Some libraries in this study had Jurkat cell RNA spiked in. The rearrangement joined TRBV6-2 or TRBV6-3 to TRBJ1-5, and 9 bases in between align with TRBD1. The nucleotide sequence is TGTGCCAGCAGATGGGGACAGGGCTATCAGCCCCAGCATTTT. Translated, it gives CASRWGQGYQPQHF.